The T cell receptor beta chain under discussion was sequenced for a study of cytomegalovirus exposure and HLA in healthy donors. PCR employed 60 Vbeta and 13 Jbeta primers. The method was immunoSEQ multiplex PCR; TCRdb's version includes in-frame clones alone and lacks a portion of them. The sample holds roughly 190,000 clones; 70% to 80% are singletons and the top ten take 13% to 15%. This clone was counted once. The sequence was collected from a woman in her 30s in good health and CMV-seropositive. The sample consisted of PBMCs.

The CDR3 loop reads CASSVEQGEEQYF. In nucleotides, the CDR3 is TGTGCCAGCAGCGTAGAACAGGGAGAAGAGCAGTACTTC. The V gene is TRBV9, the J gene TRBJ2-7; tentatively, D is TRBD1 (6 bases). There are 13 residues in the CDR3. The germline V and J ends were trimmed by 0 bases and 7 bases, with 11 bases remaining between them. Germline CDR1 and CDR2: SGDLS and YYNGEE.